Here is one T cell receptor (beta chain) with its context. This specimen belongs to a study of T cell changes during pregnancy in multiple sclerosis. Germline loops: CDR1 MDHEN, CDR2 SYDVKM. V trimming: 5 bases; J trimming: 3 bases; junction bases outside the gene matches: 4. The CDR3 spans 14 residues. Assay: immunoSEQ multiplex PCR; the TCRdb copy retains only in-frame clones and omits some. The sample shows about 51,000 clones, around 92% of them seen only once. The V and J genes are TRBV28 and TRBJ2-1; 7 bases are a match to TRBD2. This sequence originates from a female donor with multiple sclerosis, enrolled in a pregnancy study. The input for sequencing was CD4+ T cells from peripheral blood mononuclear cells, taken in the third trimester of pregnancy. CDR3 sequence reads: CASSPSGSYNEQFF. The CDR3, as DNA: TGTGCCAGCAGTCCTAGCGGTAGCTACAATGAGCAGTTCTTC.